One and the same sample provided the 22 T cell receptor beta chains below, sequenced in a study of T cell repertoires in cytomegalovirus infection. TCRdb itself ran the reads through MiXCR, one entry per CDR3 protein. The sample has around 290,000 distinct CDR3 sequences, roughly 26% seen once. Source material: PBMCs. The origin of the receptors is a human donor in good health (CMV status not recorded). Some clones in this sample may be carry-over from other donors' samples.

This clonotype was seen only a few times. This chain connects TRBV20-1 to TRBJ2-7; 14 bases map to TRBD2. This CDR3 contains 13 residues. After removal of 5 bases from V and 10 bases from J, the junction contained 7 bases not matched to a gene. Germline V gene data show CDR1 as DFQATT and CDR2 as SNEGSKA (reference sequence). The CDR3 DNA reads as TGCAGTGCTGGCGGGACTAGCGGGGGACCCCAGTACTTC. Translated, it gives CSAGGTSGGPQYF.

The chain couples TRBV6-2 or TRBV6-3 to TRBJ1-1; 11 bases fit TRBD1. The germline gives CDR1 MNHEY, CDR2 SVGEGT. V lost 5 bases to trimming and J lost 5 bases; unmatched junction nucleotides: 16. The CDR3 has 18 amino acids. The CDR3 DNA reads as TGTGCCAGCAGTACCTGGACAGGGGGCCTAGGCCGGGGGACTGAAGCTTTCTTT. It specifies CASSTWTGGLGRGTEAFF.

V and J are TRBV18 and TRBJ2-1, with D unresolved. V was shortened by 0 bases and J by 7 bases, with 19 bases between the two germline ends. Germline assignment: CDR1 KGHSH and CDR2 LQKENI. This CDR3 has 17 amino acids. CDR3 residues: CASSPPLDPGHENEQFF. In DNA, the CDR3 is TGTGCCAGCTCACCACCGCTCGATCCTGGGCACGAAAATGAGCAGTTCTTC.

The genes are TRBV19 and TRBJ2-1, with TRBD2 matching over 13 bases. The CDR3 has 14 residues. With V trimmed by 8 bases and J by 9 bases, 7 bases remained unmatched. Germline CDR1 and CDR2: LNHDA and SQIVND (reference sequence). The CDR3 DNA reads as TGTGCCAGTGGAGGACTAGCGGGAGTTGGTGAGCAGTTCTTC. This sequence encodes CASGGLAGVGEQFF.

This clonotype was detected many times. The rearrangement uses TRBV7-2 and TRBJ2-3; the match to TRBD2 covers 12 bases. Germline-derived CDR1 and CDR2 are SGHTA and FQGNSA. V shed 3 bases, J shed 5 bases, and the junction held 3 bases outside the gene matches. The CDR3 length is 15 residues. CDR3 nucleotides: TGTGCCAGCAGCTTGACTAGCGGGAGAAAAGATACGCAGTATTTT. This translates into CASSLTSGRKDTQYF.

In this sample, this clonotype turned up a few times. V is TRBV28 and J is TRBJ1-6; 7 positions match TRBD1. The V gene end was trimmed by 6 bases and the J gene end by 0 bases; junction bases not matched to a gene: 5. Germline-derived CDR1 and CDR2 are MDHEN and SYDVKM. The CDR3 is 16 amino acids. Here the CDR3 DNA reads TGTGCCAGCAGCCTCAGGGGGGGCTCCTATAATTCACCCCTCCACTTT. It yields the protein CASSLRGGSYNSPLHF.

This clonotype has a count of ten or more. The chain links TRBV7-2 to TRBJ2-3; D possibly corresponds to TRBD2 (5 bases). The V and J ends lost 1 base and 1 base respectively, with 12 bases between them. CDR1 is SGHTA, CDR2 FQGNSA, per germline. This CDR3 contains 16 residues. CDR3 protein: CASSLERTLGTDTQYF. For the CDR3, the DNA is TGTGCCAGCAGCTTAGAGCGGACCCTCGGCACAGATACGCAGTATTTT.

There are many counts of this clonotype. The V call is TRBV7-6, the J call TRBJ2-7, with TRBD1 as a possible D gene (6 bases). Germline CDR1 reads SGHVS; CDR2 reads FNYEAQ. This CDR3 contains 15 residues. Between the trimmed V and J ends, which lost 6 bases and 1 base, there was a span of 16 bases. The DNA of the CDR3 is TGTGCCAGCAGTCTTAAAGTACAGGGTTCCTACGAGCAGTACTTC. Residues: CASSLKVQGSYEQYF. The full variable domain, completed using reference TRBV7-6 and TRBJ2-7, is GAGVSQSPRYKVTKRGQDVALRCDPISGHVSLYWYRQALGQGPEFLTYFNYEAQQDKSGLPNDRFSAERPEGSISTLTIQRTEQRDSAMYRCASSLKVQGSYEQYFGPGTRLTVT.

The V call is TRBV9, the J call TRBJ2-5; 9 bases agree with TRBD2. The V gene's germline CDR1 is SGDLS and CDR2 YYNGEE. The V and J ends lost 0 bases and 4 bases, in that order; junction bases with no gene match: 4. This CDR3 has 15 residues. The CDR3 spells CASSVVLAGTETQYF. As DNA, the CDR3 is TGTGCCAGCAGCGTAGTTCTAGCGGGAACAGAGACCCAGTACTTC. The whole variable domain, filled in from reference TRBV9 and TRBJ2-5, reads DSGVTQTPKHLITATGQRVTLRCSPRSGDLSVYWYQQSLDQGLQFLIQYYNGEERAKGNILERFSAQQFPDLHSELNLSSLELGDSALYFCASSVVLAGTETQYFGPGTRLLVL.

This clonotype was detected ten times or more. The V and J genes are TRBV7-8 and TRBJ2-7, with D unresolved. Germline-derived CDR1 and CDR2 are SGHVS and FQNEAQ. V was cut by 0 bases and J by 6 bases, with 15 bases left in between. CDR3 size: 15 residues. This CDR3 reads CASSLAPNGAVEQYF. The CDR3, as DNA: TGTGCCAGCAGCTTAGCGCCTAACGGTGCTGTCGAGCAGTACTTC.

There are a few counts of this clonotype. V usage is TRBV29-1 and J usage is TRBJ2-1; D is perhaps TRBD1 or TRBD2 (5 bases each). The germline V gene has CDR1 SQVTM and CDR2 ANQGSEA. V lost 1 base and J 8 bases, leaving 18 bases between the germline ends. This CDR3 has 15 amino acids. The CDR3 DNA reads TGCAGCGTTGAAGTGGCCGGGGTGGGGCGGGATGAGCAGTTCTTC. Protein: CSVEVAGVGRDEQFF.

The table lists this clonotype with many counts. The chain joins TRBV6-6 to TRBJ2-7; 10 nucleotides line up with TRBD1. Germline values: CDR1 MNHNY, CDR2 SVGAGI (reference sequence). There are 15 residues in the CDR3. The ends lost 4 bases at V and 6 bases at J; junction bases unmatched: 9. CDR3 DNA sequence: TGTGCCAGCAGTTCGTCCGGGACAGGGGATGTCGAGCAGTACTTC. Translation gives CASSSSGTGDVEQYF.

The chain is built from TRBV30 and TRBJ1-1; tentatively, D is TRBD1 (5 bases). Germline V gene data show CDR1 as GTSNPN and CDR2 as SVGIG (reference sequence). The length of the CDR3 is 13 residues. Trimming removed 4 bases from V and 3 bases from J, with 12 bases in between. The CDR3: CAWNGGRDTEAFF. CDR3 coding DNA: TGTGCCTGGAACGGGGGGAGGGACACTGAAGCTTTCTTT.

V usage is TRBV6-1 and J usage is TRBJ1-6; D call uncertain. Germline V gives CDR1 MNHNS, CDR2 SASEGT. This CDR3 comprises 15 residues. Trimming pared 1 base from V and 4 bases from J, leaving 8 bases between. CDR3 nucleotide sequence: TGTGCCAGCAGTGAAGAGGCCAGGTATAATTCACCCCTCCACTTT. Its protein is CASSEEARYNSPLHF.

This clonotype was counted ten times or more. The chain employs TRBV28 and TRBJ2-5; D gene unclear. V was trimmed by 4 bases and J by 1 base, leaving 13 bases between them. The CDR3 has 15 amino acids. Germline CDR1 MDHEN, CDR2 SYDVKM. In DNA form, the CDR3 reads TGTGCCAGCAGTTCACCAGCCCTGATCCAAGAGACCCAGTACTTC. Residues: CASSSPALIQETQYF.

This sequence joins TRBV29-1 and TRBJ2-1; 12 positions agree with TRBD2. The CDR3 is 13 amino acids. V lost 6 bases, J lost 6 bases, and 3 bases stayed unmatched. The germline V gene encodes CDR1 SQVTM and CDR2 ANQGSEA. The CDR3, as DNA: TGCAGCGTGACTAGCGGGGGTTCCAATGAGCAGTTCTTC. Translated: CSVTSGGSNEQFF.

This clonotype was recorded many times. The rearrangement uses TRBV2 and TRBJ2-5; TRBD1 aligns across 8 bases. V dropped 10 bases and J dropped 6; count of bases not matched to a gene: 10. The CDR3 is 13 residues long. Germline V gene data show CDR1 as SNHLY and CDR2 as FYNNEI. The CDR3 DNA is TGTGCCACCATTAGACAGGGGTTGCAGACCCAGTACTTC. It translates to CATIRQGLQTQYF.

The J gene is TRBJ1-5, the V gene TRBV7-6; possibly TRBD1 for D (5 bases). With 5 bases removed from V and 4 bases from J, the gap between germline ends came to 21 bases. Germline V lookup: CDR1 SGHVS, CDR2 FNYEAQ. The CDR3 loop spans 17 amino acids. For the CDR3, the DNA is TGTGCCAGCAGCCCCCTTAGTGTGGGGGACCCTAATCAGCCCCAGCATTTT. Its translation: CASSPLSVGDPNQPQHF. The whole variable domain, filled in from reference TRBV7-6 and TRBJ1-5, reads GAGVSQSPRYKVTKRGQDVALRCDPISGHVSLYWYRQALGQGPEFLTYFNYEAQQDKSGLPNDRFSAERPEGSISTLTIQRTEQRDSAMYRCASSPLSVGDPNQPQHFGDGTRLSIL.

The V call is TRBV9, the J call TRBJ1-1, with D possibly matching TRBD1 (6 bases). V lost 3 bases to trimming and J lost 8 bases, with 17 bases between them. The CDR3 runs 14 residues. Germline CDR1 reads SGDLS; CDR2 reads YYNGEE. The CDR3 loop is CASSGWTAGGEAFF. The DNA of the CDR3 is TGTGCCAGCAGCGGATGGACAGCGGGAGGGGAAGCTTTCTTT.

This clonotype was detected many times. The rearrangement uses TRBV7-2 and TRBJ2-1; no definite D call. The CDR3 runs to 16 residues. The V end was cut by 5 bases, the J end by 0 bases, with 14 bases between. Per germline, CDR1 SGHTA and CDR2 FQGNSA. The CDR3 protein is CASSAGPARSYNEQFF. The CDR3 DNA reads TGTGCCAGCAGCGCCGGTCCCGCACGCTCCTACAATGAGCAGTTCTTC.

V and J are TRBV20-1 and TRBJ2-5; D possibly corresponds to TRBD2 (5 bases). V gave up 5 bases and J gave up 6 bases, with 13 bases separating them. Germline CDR1 reads DFQATT; CDR2 reads SNEGSKA (reference sequence). The CDR3 covers 12 residues. The DNA for the CDR3 is TGCAGTGCTCGGGGTGTCGAGAAGACCCAGTACTTC. This gives the protein CSARGVEKTQYF.

This rearrangement joins TRBV29-1 to TRBJ1-1; perhaps TRBD1 as D (5 bases). CDR1 SQVTM and CDR2 ANQGSEA come from the germline V gene. V lost 4 bases, J lost 5 bases, and 14 bases lay in between. CDR3 length: 13 residues. The CDR3 here is CSVGQGGVTEAFF. The CDR3 nucleotides read TGCAGCGTTGGGCAGGGAGGGGTTACTGAAGCTTTCTTT.